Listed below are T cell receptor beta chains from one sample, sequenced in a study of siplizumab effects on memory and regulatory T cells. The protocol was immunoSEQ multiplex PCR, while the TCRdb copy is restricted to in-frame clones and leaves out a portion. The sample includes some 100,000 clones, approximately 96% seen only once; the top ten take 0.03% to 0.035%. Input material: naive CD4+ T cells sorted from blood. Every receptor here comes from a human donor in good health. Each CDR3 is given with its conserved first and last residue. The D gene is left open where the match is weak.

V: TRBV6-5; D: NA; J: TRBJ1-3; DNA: TGTGCCAGCAGTACTTACGGGACGGAAGGAAACACCATATATTTT; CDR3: CASSTYGTEGNTIYF
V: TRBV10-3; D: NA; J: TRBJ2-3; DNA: TGTGCCATCAGTAAGCGCGACACAGATACGCAGTATTTT; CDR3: CAISKRDTDTQYF
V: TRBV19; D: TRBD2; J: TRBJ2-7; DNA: TGTGCCAGTAGTCCTGATGGCGGGGGGACTTTCTACGAGCAGTACTTC; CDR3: CASSPDGGGTFYEQYF
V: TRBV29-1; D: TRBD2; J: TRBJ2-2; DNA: TGCAGCGTTGGAAGCCCCGGGACTAGCGAGATCGGGGAGCTGTTTTTT; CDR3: CSVGSPGTSEIGELFF
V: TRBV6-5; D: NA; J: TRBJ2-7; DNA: TGTGCCAGCACCCACGGAGGGGGCTACGAGCAGTACTTC; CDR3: CASTHGGGYEQYF
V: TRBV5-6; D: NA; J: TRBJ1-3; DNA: TGTGCCAGCAGCCCACCAGGGTCTGGAAACACCATATATTTT; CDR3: CASSPPGSGNTIYF
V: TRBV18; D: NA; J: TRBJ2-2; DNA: TGTGCCAGCTCACCACTGCAGACGCACGCGAACACCGGGGAGCTGTTTTTT; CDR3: CASSPLQTHANTGELFF
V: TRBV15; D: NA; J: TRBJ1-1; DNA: TGTGCCACCAGCTCGTATAGACAGAACACTGAAGCTTTCTTT; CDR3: CATSSYRQNTEAFF
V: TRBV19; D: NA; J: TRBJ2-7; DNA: TGTGCCAGTAGTAGGACAGTCTCCTACGAGCAGTACTTC; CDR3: CASSRTVSYEQYF
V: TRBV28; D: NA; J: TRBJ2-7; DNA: TGTGCCAGCAGTAACGGTTTGAACGAGCAGTACTTC; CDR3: CASSNGLNEQYF
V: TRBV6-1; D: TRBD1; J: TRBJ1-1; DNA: TGTGCCAGCAGTGAAATCTTTGGCAGGGGGGCTTTCTTT; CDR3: CASSEIFGRGAFF